This T cell receptor beta chain was recovered during a study of OX40 agonist ivuxolimab in advanced cancers. The protocol was immunoSEQ multiplex PCR, while the TCRdb copy is restricted to in-frame clones and leaves out a portion. The sample has 30,000 to 40,000 clones, 80% to 90% seen once. No patient had autoimmune disease or received systemic immunosuppression. Germline CDR1 is SGHKS and CDR2 is YYEKEE (reference sequence). The CDR3 extends over 14 amino acids. The V gene lost 1 base and the J gene lost 2 bases, with 10 bases spanning the gap. This receptor was identified in an adult with an advanced solid tumor such as melanoma, head and neck, liver or kidney cancer. Material: CD4+ or CD8+ T cells sorted from blood, obtained in a trial of the OX40 agonist ivuxolimab. The V call is TRBV5-5, the J call TRBJ2-7, with D perhaps matching TRBD1 or TRBD2 (5 bases each). The CDR3 loop is CASSLILGAYEQYF. In nucleotides, the CDR3 is TGTGCCAGCAGCTTGATCCTGGGGGCCTACGAGCAGTACTTC.